These 23 T cell receptor beta chains came from one sample sequenced in a study of monozygotic twins with inflammatory bowel disease. TCRdb re-called the 5' RACE reads; every CDR3 protein appears as one record, without DNA. Its table records 310,000 or so distinct CDR3 sequences. The specimen was blood. The origin of the receptors is a human donor with ulcerative colitis or Crohn's disease, or a healthy co-twin of an affected twin (not recorded which).

V and J are TRBV5-1 and TRBJ1-1; TCRdb's assignment of TRBD1 cannot be checked, as there is no DNA. The CDR3 spans 12 residues. Germline V gives CDR1 SGHRS, CDR2 YFSETQ. The CDR3 sequence: CASKGAGTEAFF.

The chain employs TRBV5-5 and TRBJ2-5; TCRdb names TRBD1, which stays unverified in the absence of DNA. The germline V gene has CDR1 SGHKS and CDR2 YYEKEE (reference sequence). This CDR3 comprises 15 residues. This CDR3 reads CASSLGGPLQETQYF.

The rearrangement links TRBV28 to TRBJ1-1; TCRdb's D gene call, TRBD1, goes unchecked for lack of DNA. The CDR3 totals 15 residues. Germline V gene data show CDR1 as MDHEN and CDR2 as SYDVKM. The CDR3 spells CASMTGGLENTEAFF.

This chain uses TRBV12-3 or TRBV12-4 with TRBJ2-1. The CDR3 extends over 15 amino acids. The CDR3 sequence is CASYKGQTYYNEQFF.

The V call is TRBV7-9, the J call TRBJ2-3; TCRdb selects TRBD2, and the lack of DNA leaves this call unchecked. Germline V CDR1 and CDR2: SEHNR, FQNEAQ (reference sequence). This CDR3 comprises 14 residues. This chain's CDR3 is CASSLYPSEDTQYF.

The chain recombines TRBV7-9 with TRBJ2-5. This CDR3 spans 12 amino acids. Germline V gene data show CDR1 as SEHNR and CDR2 as FQNEAQ (reference sequence). The CDR3 here is CASSRPDGTQYF.

J is TRBJ2-7 and V is TRBV28; the D call of TRBD1 rests on TCRdb alone, since no DNA is present to check it. The CDR3 consists of 15 residues. Germline CDR1 and CDR2: MDHEN and SYDVKM. This CDR3 is CASLSSGTDYYEQYF.

This chain links TRBV24-1 with TRBJ2-5; no DNA is available, so the TRBD1 call from TCRdb remains unchecked. The CDR3 consists of 14 residues. Germline CDR1 is KGHDR and CDR2 is SFDVKD. The CDR3 sequence is CATSEQGREETQYF.

This chain uses TRBV20-1 with TRBJ2-3; TCRdb reports TRBD1, a call that lacks DNA to check it against. The CDR3 is made up of 16 amino acids. Germline assignment: CDR1 DFQATT and CDR2 SNEGSKA (reference sequence). The CDR3 region is CSASPGTPWSTDTQYF.

J is TRBJ2-3 and V is TRBV7-9; TCRdb indicates TRBD1, and absent DNA this call remains unverified. CDR3 length equals 15 residues. Germline CDR1 reads SEHNR; CDR2 reads FQNEAQ (reference sequence). CDR3 amino acids: CASSPLPVATDTQYF.

The chain links TRBV7-2 to TRBJ2-1; checking the TCRdb D call of TRBD2 is not possible without DNA. Germline CDR1 and CDR2: SGHTA and FQGNSA. This CDR3 region has 16 residues. The CDR3 is CASSERGGVGRNEQFF. The full variable domain, in which reference TRBV7-2 and TRBJ2-1 provide the parts outside the CDR3, is GAGVSQSPSNKVTEKGKDVELRCDPISGHTALYWYRQSLGQGLEFLIYFQGNSAPDKSGLPSDRFSAERTGGSVSTLTIQRTQQEDSAVYLCASSERGGVGRNEQFFGPGTRLTVL.

The chain combines TRBV7-2 with TRBJ2-3; TCRdb gives TRBD1 as the D gene, but with no DNA this cannot be confirmed. The CDR3 totals 16 residues. The V gene's germline CDR1 is SGHTA and CDR2 FQGNSA. CDR3 loop: CASSLAGGARTDTQYF.

The gene calls are TRBV19 and TRBJ2-7. CDR3 size: 15 residues. Germline V gene data show CDR1 as LNHDA and CDR2 as SQIVND (reference sequence). The CDR3 spells CASSVQDGSSYEQYF.

The V gene is TRBV4-1, the J gene TRBJ2-5; TCRdb's assignment of TRBD2 cannot be checked, as there is no DNA. The CDR3 has 14 residues. Germline assignment: CDR1 MGHRA and CDR2 YSYEKL. CDR3 loop: CASSHTSGQETQYF.

The J gene is TRBJ2-3, the V gene TRBV20-1; absent DNA, TCRdb's TRBD1 call cannot be checked. From germline, CDR1 is DFQATT and CDR2 SNEGSKA (reference sequence). The CDR3 loop spans 16 amino acids. CDR3 amino acids: CSARVPGHGVTDTQYF.

The chain recombines TRBV6-1 with TRBJ2-1; the D call from TCRdb, TRBD2, cannot be confirmed without DNA. This CDR3 spans 14 amino acids. From germline, CDR1 is MNHNS and CDR2 SASEGT. This chain's CDR3 is CASRLSGSRNEQFF.

The chain is built from TRBV4-1 and TRBJ1-5. The CDR3 extends over 14 amino acids. Germline CDR1 reads MGHRA; CDR2 reads YSYEKL. This CDR3 is CASSQGAVTQPQHF.

The gene calls are TRBV10-3 and TRBJ1-4; the TCRdb D gene call, TRBD1, has no DNA to confirm it. This CDR3 is built from 16 residues. In germline, CDR1 is ENHRY, CDR2 SYGVKD. The CDR3 here is CAISDGRDASNEKLFF.

The chain is built from TRBV3-1 and TRBJ2-3; the TCRdb D gene call, TRBD2, has no DNA to confirm it. The CDR3 runs 17 residues. CDR1 and CDR2 from the germline V gene are LGHDT and YNNKEL (reference sequence). The CDR3 spells CASSQDLGTSGVNTQYF.

The V gene is TRBV9, the J gene TRBJ1-6; TCRdb calls TRBD1, which cannot be checked without DNA. CDR1 is SGDLS, CDR2 YYNGEE, per germline. The CDR3 consists of 16 residues. The CDR3 region is CASSVTGQTVNSPLHF.

The J gene is TRBJ2-3, the V gene TRBV10-3; the TCRdb D gene call, TRBD1, has no DNA to confirm it. This CDR3 is 15 amino acids long. The germline CDR1 and CDR2 sequences are ENHRY and SYGVKD. The CDR3 is CAIRRTGASTDTQYF.

V usage is TRBV5-1 and J usage is TRBJ1-2; lacking DNA, the TRBD1 call made by TCRdb goes unchecked. Per the germline V gene, CDR1 is SGHRS and CDR2 is YFSETQ. The CDR3 loop spans 16 amino acids. This chain's CDR3 is CASSFWPSDRGYGYTF.

The chain uses TRBV30 and TRBJ2-1; TCRdb lists TRBD1, though no DNA is available to test this call. Germline loops: CDR1 GTSNPN, CDR2 SVGIG (reference sequence). The CDR3 covers 16 residues. This CDR3 is CAWRGPGTGNNNEQFF.